This TCR beta chain was identified in a study of spatial heterogeneity in lung cancer. Stated time point: sample taken at primary tumor resection. The germline V gene encodes CDR1 LGHNA and CDR2 YSLEER. This CDR3 spans 16 amino acids. V lost 5 bases to trimming and J lost 0 bases; unmatched junction nucleotides: 7. The sample holds a few counts of this clonotype. Its specificity is unknown. Individually, TCR cDNA molecules were each labelled with a unique molecular identifier. TCRdb reprocessed the 5' RACE reads via MiXCR and lists one record per CDR3 protein. The profile shows nearly 80,000 distinct CDR3 sequences, approximately 8.1% of them singletons. Broader study findings: Ubiquitous expanded tumor TCRs showed up in blood more at resection than follow-up.

The chain couples TRBV4-3 to TRBJ2-3; TRBD2 matches 8 bases. The receptor was derived from a male donor with early-stage non-small cell lung cancer. Here the sequenced sample was PBMCs, taken at surgery. CDR3 sequence (DNA): TGCGCCAGCAGCAACCATCTAGCGGGCAGCACAGATACGCAGTATTTT. It yields the protein CASSNHLAGSTDTQYF.